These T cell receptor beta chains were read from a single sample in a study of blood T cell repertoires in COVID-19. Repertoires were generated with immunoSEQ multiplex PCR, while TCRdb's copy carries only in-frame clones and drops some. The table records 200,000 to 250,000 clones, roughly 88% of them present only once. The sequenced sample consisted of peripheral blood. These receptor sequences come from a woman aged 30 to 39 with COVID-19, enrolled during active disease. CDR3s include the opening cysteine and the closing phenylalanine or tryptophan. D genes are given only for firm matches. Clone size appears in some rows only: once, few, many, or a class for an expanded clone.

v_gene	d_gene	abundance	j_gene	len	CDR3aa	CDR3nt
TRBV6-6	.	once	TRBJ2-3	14	CASSTGPSTDTQYF	TGTGCCAGCAGTACAGGGCCTAGCACAGATACGCAGTATTTT
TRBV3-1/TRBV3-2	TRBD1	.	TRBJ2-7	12	CASGQGSYEQYF	TGTGCCAGCGGACAGGGTAGCTACGAGCAGTACTTC
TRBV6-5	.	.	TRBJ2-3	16	CASSYGGAGFTDTQYF	TGTGCCAGCAGTTACGGTGGTGCGGGGTTTACAGATACGCAGTATTTT
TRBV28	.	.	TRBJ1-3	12	CASTHPGDTIYF	TGTGCCAGCACCCACCCGGGGGACACCATATATTTT
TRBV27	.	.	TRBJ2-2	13	CASSSINGGELFF	TGTGCCAGCAGTTCGATAAACGGCGGGGAGCTGTTTTTT
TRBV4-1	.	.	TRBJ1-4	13	CASSQGANEKLFF	TGCGCCAGCAGCCAAGGGGCCAATGAAAAACTGTTTTTT
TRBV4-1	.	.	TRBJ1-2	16	CASSQAVQGYNYGYTF	TGCGCCAGCAGCCAAGCTGTCCAGGGCTATAACTATGGCTACACCTTC
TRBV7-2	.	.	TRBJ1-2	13	CASSLAGVGGYTF	TGTGCCAGCAGCTTAGCAGGGGTGGGTGGCTACACCTTC
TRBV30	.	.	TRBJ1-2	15	CAWSGRLPIGYGYTF	TGTGCCTGGAGTGGGAGACTCCCGATCGGCTATGGCTACACCTTC
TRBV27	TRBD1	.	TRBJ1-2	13	CASSPDRGNGYTF	TGTGCCAGCAGTCCGGACAGGGGAAACGGCTACACCTTC
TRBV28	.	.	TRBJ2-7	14	CASSFMGGVNEQYF	TGTGCCAGCAGTTTTATGGGGGGAGTCAACGAGCAGTACTTC
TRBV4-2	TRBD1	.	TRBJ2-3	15	CASSQPGQGADTQYF	TGTGCCAGCAGCCAACCGGGACAGGGAGCAGATACGCAGTATTTT
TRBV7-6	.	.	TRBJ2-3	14	CASSHSSSTDTQYF	TGTGCCAGCAGCCACAGTTCTAGCACAGATACGCAGTATTTT
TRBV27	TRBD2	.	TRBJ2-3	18	CASSLTGPAGVETDTQYF	TGTGCCAGCAGTTTAACGGGGCCAGCGGGGGTTGAGACAGATACGCAGTATTTT
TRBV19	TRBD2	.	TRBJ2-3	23	CASSYRGPPYSSSGRASPDTQYF	TGTGCCAGTAGTTATCGGGGGCCTCCCTACTCTTCTAGCGGGAGGGCCTCCCCAGATACGCAGTATTTT
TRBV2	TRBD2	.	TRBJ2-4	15	CASAPGLAGVNIQYF	TGTGCCAGTGCCCCAGGACTAGCGGGAGTAAACATTCAGTACTTC
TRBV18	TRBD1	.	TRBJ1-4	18	CASSPTGQGVGANEKLFF	TGTGCCAGCTCACCAACCGGACAGGGGGTTGGGGCTAATGAAAAACTGTTTTTT
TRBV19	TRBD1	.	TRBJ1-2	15	CASSTTGTDSYGYTF	TGTGCCAGTAGCACCACAGGGACAGACTCCTATGGCTACACCTTC
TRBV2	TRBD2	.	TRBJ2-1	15	CATPEAGGSYNEQFF	TGTGCCACCCCGGAGGCGGGAGGCTCCTACAATGAGCAGTTCTTC
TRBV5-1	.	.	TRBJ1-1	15	CASSSGDNANTEAFF	TGCGCCAGCAGCTCAGGGGATAACGCGAACACTGAAGCTTTCTTT
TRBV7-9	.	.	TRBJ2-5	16	CASSLSLGQGRETQYF	TGTGCCAGCAGCTTATCCCTGGGGCAGGGTCGTGAGACCCAGTACTTC
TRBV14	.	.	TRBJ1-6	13	CASAGRVDSPLHF	TGTGCCAGCGCAGGCAGGGTGGACTCACCCCTCCACTTT
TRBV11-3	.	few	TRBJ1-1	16	CASSLDATGHGTEAFF	TGTGCCAGCAGCTTAGACGCCACAGGGCACGGCACTGAAGCTTTCTTT
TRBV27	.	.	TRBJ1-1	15	CASSWARGGRTEAFF	TGTGCCAGCAGTTGGGCGCGCGGGGGAAGGACTGAAGCTTTCTTT
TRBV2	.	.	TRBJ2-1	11	CMAANYNEQFF	TGTATGGCGGCTAACTACAATGAGCAGTTCTTC
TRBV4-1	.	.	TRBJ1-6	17	CASSQLSGDPYNSPLHF	TGCGCCAGCAGCCAATTATCAGGGGACCCATATAATTCACCCCTCCACTTT
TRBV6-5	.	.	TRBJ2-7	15	CASSYSGGSSYEQYF	TGTGCCAGCAGTTACTCTGGAGGTAGCTCCTACGAGCAGTACTTC
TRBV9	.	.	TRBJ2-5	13	CASSAGVDWAQYF	TGTGCCAGCAGCGCCGGGGTCGATTGGGCCCAGTACTTC
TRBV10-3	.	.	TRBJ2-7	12	CAISESLAEQYF	TGTGCCATCAGTGAGTCTCTTGCGGAGCAGTACTTC
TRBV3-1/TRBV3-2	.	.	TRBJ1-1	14	CASSQTGMNTEAFF	TGTGCCAGCAGCCAAACGGGGATGAACACTGAAGCTTTCTTT
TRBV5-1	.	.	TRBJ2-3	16	CASSPLPGSSTDTQYF	TGCGCCAGCAGCCCCCTGCCAGGCTCCAGCACAGATACGCAGTATTTT
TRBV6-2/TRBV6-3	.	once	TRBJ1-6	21	CASIPLQNRTARLSYNSPLHF	TGTGCCAGCATCCCCCTTCAAAACCGGACAGCCCGCCTCTCCTATAATTCACCCCTCCACTTT
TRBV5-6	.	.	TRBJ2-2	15	CASSAWFLRNGELFF	TGTGCCAGCAGCGCTTGGTTCCTGCGAAACGGGGAGCTGTTTTTT
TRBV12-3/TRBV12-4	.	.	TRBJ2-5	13	CASSQTRQETQYF	TGTGCCAGCAGCCAGACTAGACAAGAGACCCAGTACTTC
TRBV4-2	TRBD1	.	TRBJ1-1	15	CASSQPGQMNTEAFF	TGTGCCAGCAGCCAACCGGGACAGATGAACACTGAAGCTTTCTTT
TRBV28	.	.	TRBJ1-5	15	CASSFGPGDNQPQHF	.